Reported below is one T cell receptor beta chain. Antigen unknown. The data originate from a study of T cells after posttransplantation cyclophosphamide. Findings of the study overall: Skin or GI-infiltrating T cells shared few TRB sequences with blood. Later blood repertoires were often dominated by clones from the donor CD8+ memory compartment. Recipient CMV seropositivity and CMV reactivation strongly tracked TRB clonality.

The protocol was immunoSEQ multiplex PCR, while the TCRdb copy is restricted to in-frame clones and leaves out a portion. The repertoire consists of roughly 49,000 clones, with roughly 86% occurring once and the leading ten covering 2.8%. V lost 6 bases, J lost 6 bases, and 10 bases stayed unmatched. CDR1 and CDR2 (germline): LNHDA, SQIVND (reference sequence). The CDR3 has 15 amino acids. This TCR was recovered from a man aged 25 to 45 with a blood cancer, CMV-positive, and with a related stem cell donor. This chain uses TRBV19 with TRBJ1-5, with 8 bases matching TRBD1. Specimen: PBMCs. The CDR3 is CASRPETGVGQPQHF. The CDR3 DNA reads TGTGCCAGTAGGCCCGAGACAGGGGTAGGTCAGCCCCAGCATTTT.